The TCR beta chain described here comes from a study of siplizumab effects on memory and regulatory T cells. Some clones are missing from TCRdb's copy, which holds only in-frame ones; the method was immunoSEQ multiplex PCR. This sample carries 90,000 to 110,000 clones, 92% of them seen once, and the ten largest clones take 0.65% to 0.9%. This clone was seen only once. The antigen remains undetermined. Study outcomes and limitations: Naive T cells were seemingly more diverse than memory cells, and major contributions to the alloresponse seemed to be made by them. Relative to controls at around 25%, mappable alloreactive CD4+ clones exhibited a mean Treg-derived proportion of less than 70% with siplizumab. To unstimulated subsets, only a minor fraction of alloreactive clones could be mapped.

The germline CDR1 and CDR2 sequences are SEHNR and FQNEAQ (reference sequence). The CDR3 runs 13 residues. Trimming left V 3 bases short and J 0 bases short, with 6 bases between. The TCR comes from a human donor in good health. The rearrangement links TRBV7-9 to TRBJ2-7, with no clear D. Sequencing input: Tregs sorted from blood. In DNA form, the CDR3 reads TGTGCCAGCAGCTTTCGTAACTCCTACGAGCAGTACTTC. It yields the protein CASSFRNSYEQYF.